This TCR beta chain was recorded in a study of T-cell memory formation after mild COVID-19. The 5'RACE method, run with constant-segment primers, produced TCR alpha and TCR beta cDNA libraries (carrying sample barcodes and UMIs). TCRdb analysed the 5' RACE reads with MiXCR anew, one entry per CDR3 protein. The sample carries more than 350,000 distinct CDR3 sequences, 20% to 25% recorded once. From germline, CDR1 is GTSNPN and CDR2 SVGIG (reference sequence). Trimming removed 4 bases from V and 5 bases from J, with 24 bases in between. The CDR3 length is 16 residues. The V and J genes are TRBV30 and TRBJ2-7; D tentatively fits TRBD1 or TRBD2 (5 bases each). Sequencing was performed on PBMCs or a T cell subset sorted from them (not recorded which). The TCR sequence derives from an adult woman who had mild COVID-19 (a few samples of this study predate the infection). Cell type and time point are not known. DNA of the CDR3: TGTGCCTGGACTGACATATCGCGAGGGGCGATCCACGAGCAGTACTTC. It is translated as CAWTDISRGAIHEQYF.